This section outlines one TCR beta chain sequence together with its context. Its antigen is still unknown. Trimming shortened V by 0 bases and J by 0 bases, and 15 bases separated the two germline ends. Germline V gene lookup returns CDR1 SNHLY and CDR2 FYNNEI. CDR3 length: 18 amino acids. The data were produced by immunoSEQ multiplex PCR, yet TCRdb's version contains in-frame clones alone and is incomplete. The repertoire holds 96,000 or so clones, with about 94% as singletons. The sample originates from a study of graft-versus-host responses after intestinal transplantation. Study-wide background: Grafts were multivisceral, liver-intestinal, or isolated intestinal. Anti-thymocyte globulin served as induction for all recipients, who then took tacrolimus and steroids for 2 to 4 years. Study-wide results and caveats: GvH clones surfaced in recipient marrow, some emerging earlier in ileum or blood. Across patients carrying graft-donor T cell macrochimerism, allografts held high graft-versus-host to host-versus-graft clonal ratios.

This clonotype was obtained from a human donor who received an intestinal transplant. Sequences were derived from unstimulated CD4+ T cells sorted from spleen or lymph node cells, sampled before intestinal transplant. The chain links TRBV2 to TRBJ2-1, with D unclear. The DNA of the CDR3 is TGTGCCAGCAGTGAAGCTGGAAAGCGCTATAGCTCCTACAATGAGCAGTTCTTC. Encoded protein: CASSEAGKRYSSYNEQFF.